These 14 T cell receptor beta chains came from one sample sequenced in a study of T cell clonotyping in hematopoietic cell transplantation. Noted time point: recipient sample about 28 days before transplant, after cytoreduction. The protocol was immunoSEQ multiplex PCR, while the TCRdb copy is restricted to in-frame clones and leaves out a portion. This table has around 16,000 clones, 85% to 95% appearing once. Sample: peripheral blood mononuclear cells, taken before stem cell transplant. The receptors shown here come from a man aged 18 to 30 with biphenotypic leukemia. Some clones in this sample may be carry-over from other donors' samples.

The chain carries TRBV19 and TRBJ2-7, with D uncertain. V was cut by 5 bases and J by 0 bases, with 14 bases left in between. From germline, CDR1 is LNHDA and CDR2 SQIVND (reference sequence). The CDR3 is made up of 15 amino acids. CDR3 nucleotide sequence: TGTGCCAGTAGTCACGATCGGTCTTACTCCTACGAGCAGTACTTC. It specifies CASSHDRSYSYEQYF.

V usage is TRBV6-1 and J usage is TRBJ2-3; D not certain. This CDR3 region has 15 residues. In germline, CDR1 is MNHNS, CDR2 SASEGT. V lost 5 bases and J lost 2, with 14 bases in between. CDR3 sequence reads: CASSINPRNTDTQYF. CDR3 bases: TGTGCCAGCAGTATCAACCCCAGAAACACAGATACGCAGTATTTT.

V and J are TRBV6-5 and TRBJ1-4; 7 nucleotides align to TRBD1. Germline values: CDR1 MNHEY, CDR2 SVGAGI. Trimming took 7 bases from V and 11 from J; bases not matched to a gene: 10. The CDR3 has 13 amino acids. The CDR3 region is CASMGQSREKLFF. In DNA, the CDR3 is TGTGCCAGCATGGGACAGTCTCGAGAGAAACTGTTTTTT.

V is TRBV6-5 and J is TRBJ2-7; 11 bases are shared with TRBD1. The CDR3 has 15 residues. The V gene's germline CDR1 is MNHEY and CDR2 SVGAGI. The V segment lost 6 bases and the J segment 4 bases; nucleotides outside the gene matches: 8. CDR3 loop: CASSRLGQGAYEQYF. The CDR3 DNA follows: TGTGCCAGCAGCCGACTAGGACAGGGGGCTTACGAGCAGTACTTC.

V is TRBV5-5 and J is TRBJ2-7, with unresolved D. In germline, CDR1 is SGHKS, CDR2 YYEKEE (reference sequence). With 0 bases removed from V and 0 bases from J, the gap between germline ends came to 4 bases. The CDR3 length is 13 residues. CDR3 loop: CASSLDGSYEQYF. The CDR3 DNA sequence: TGTGCCAGCAGCTTGGACGGCTCCTACGAGCAGTACTTC.

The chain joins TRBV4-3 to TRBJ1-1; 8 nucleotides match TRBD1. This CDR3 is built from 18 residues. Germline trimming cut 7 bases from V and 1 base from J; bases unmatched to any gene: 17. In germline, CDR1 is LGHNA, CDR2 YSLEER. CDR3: CASTKRGGRTGSNTEAFF. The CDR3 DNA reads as TGCGCCAGCACCAAGAGAGGGGGGAGGACAGGGTCGAACACTGAAGCTTTCTTT.

For the CDR3, the DNA is TGTGCCAGCAGCCCGACCGGTTACGAGCAGTACTTC. This gives the protein CASSPTGYEQYF. The rearrangement links TRBV7-9 to TRBJ2-7; D remains ambiguous. V lost 5 bases to trimming and J lost 4 bases, with 9 bases between them. This CDR3 comprises 12 residues. Germline CDR1 and CDR2: SEHNR and FQNEAQ (reference sequence).

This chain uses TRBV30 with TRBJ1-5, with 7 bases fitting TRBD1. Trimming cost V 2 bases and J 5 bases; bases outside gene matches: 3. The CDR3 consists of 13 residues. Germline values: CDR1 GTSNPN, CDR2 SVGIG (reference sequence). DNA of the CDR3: TGTGCCTGGAGTCCCACAGGGGATCAGCCCCAGCATTTT. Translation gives CAWSPTGDQPQHF. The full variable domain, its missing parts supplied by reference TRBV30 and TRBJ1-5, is SQTIHQWPATLVQPVGSPLSLECTVEGTSNPNLYWYRQAAGRGLQLLFYSVGIGQISSEVPQNLSASRPQDRQFILSSKKLLLSDSGFYLCAWSPTGDQPQHFGDGTRLSIL.

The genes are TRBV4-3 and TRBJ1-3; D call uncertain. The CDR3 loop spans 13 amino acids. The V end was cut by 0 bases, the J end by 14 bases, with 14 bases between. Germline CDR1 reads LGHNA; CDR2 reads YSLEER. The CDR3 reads CASSQERELAVYF. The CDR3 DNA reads TGCGCCAGCAGCCAAGAGAGGGAGTTGGCGGTATATTTT.

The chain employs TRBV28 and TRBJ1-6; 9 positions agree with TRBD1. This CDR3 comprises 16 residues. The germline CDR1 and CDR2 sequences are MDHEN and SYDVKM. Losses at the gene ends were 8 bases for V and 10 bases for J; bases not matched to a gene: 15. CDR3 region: CASRTGGRAVGSPLHF. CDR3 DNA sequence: TGTGCCAGCCGAACAGGGGGCCGGGCCGTGGGGTCACCCCTCCACTTT. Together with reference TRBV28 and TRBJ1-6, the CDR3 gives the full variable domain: DVKVTQSSRYLVKRTGEKVFLECVQDMDHENMFWYRQDPGLGLRLIYFSYDVKMKEKGDIPEGYSVSREKKERFSLILESASTNQTSMYLCASRTGGRAVGSPLHFGNGTRLTVT.

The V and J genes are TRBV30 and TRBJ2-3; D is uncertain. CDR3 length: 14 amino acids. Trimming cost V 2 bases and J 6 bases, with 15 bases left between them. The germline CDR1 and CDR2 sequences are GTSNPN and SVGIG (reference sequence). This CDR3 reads CAWSRKGPQDTQYF. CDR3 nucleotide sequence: TGTGCCTGGAGTAGGAAAGGCCCCCAGGATACGCAGTATTTT.

The CDR3 protein is CASSRGGGRGETQYF. The CDR3 region has the DNA TGTGCCAGCTCAAGGGGGGGAGGTCGCGGGGAGACCCAGTACTTC. The rearrangement uses TRBV6-5 and TRBJ2-5; a weak D match, TRBD2 (7 bases). Looked up from germline, CDR1 is MNHEY and CDR2 is SVGAGI. The CDR3 loop spans 15 amino acids. Between the trimmed V and J ends, which lost 8 bases and 5 bases, there was a span of 21 bases.

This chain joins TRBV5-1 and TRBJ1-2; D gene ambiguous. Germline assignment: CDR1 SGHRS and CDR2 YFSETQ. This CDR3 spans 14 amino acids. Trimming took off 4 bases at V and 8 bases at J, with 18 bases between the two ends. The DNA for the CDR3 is TGCGCCAGCAGCCCCCGAGACATTGATGCCGGCTACACCTTC. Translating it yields CASSPRDIDAGYTF.

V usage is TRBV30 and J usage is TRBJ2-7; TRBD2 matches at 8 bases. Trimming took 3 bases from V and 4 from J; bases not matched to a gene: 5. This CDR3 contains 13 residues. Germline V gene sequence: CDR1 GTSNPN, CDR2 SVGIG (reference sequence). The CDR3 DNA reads TGTGCCTGGAGCAGTTCGGGAGGGTACGAGCAGTACTTC. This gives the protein CAWSSSGGYEQYF.